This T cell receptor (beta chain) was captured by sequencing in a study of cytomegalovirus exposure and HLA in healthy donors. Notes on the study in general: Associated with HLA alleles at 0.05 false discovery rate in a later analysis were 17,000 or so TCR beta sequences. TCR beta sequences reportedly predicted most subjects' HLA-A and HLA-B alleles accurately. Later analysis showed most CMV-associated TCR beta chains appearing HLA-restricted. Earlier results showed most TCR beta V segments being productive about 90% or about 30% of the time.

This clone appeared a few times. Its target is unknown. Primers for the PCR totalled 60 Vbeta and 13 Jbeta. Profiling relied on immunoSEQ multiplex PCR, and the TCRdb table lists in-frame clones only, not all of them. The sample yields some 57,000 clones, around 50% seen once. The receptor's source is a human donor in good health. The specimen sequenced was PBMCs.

As DNA, the CDR3 is TGTGCCAGCAGACGACCTACCGGGGGCACTGAAGCTTTCTTT. This translates into CASRRPTGGTEAFF. V is TRBV7-9 and J is TRBJ1-1, with a tentative D call TRBD1 (5 bases). Germline CDR1 is SEHNR and CDR2 is FQNEAQ (reference sequence). This CDR3 comprises 14 residues. V dropped 6 bases and J dropped 4 bases, with 15 bases sitting between them.